The clone carrying this T cell receptor beta chain was seen more than once but under ten times. Its antigen is still unknown. The data were taken from a study of vaccination and CD4 T cells after COVID-19. Germline CDR1 DFQATT, CDR2 SNEGSKA (reference sequence). Trimming removed 5 bases at V and 1 base at J, with 11 bases between. This CDR3 region has 13 residues. Treatment of the sample: roughly 10-day PBMC culture with coronavirus spike peptide pools or control peptides (ViraFEST assay). ViraFEST sequenced TCRs after peptide-pool expansion of antigen-specific T cells. Some 2.2 million PBMCs were grown per well alongside 10 IU/ml IL-2 and about 9.9 ug/ml peptide pools. Cultured CD4+ T-cell DNA underwent Oncomine TCR Beta short-read sequencing. Genomic DNA from cultured CD4+ T cells was extracted. TCRdb reprocessed the PCR reads with MiXCR, giving one entry per CDR3 protein. The table shows roughly 8,000 distinct CDR3 sequences, with 51% occurring only once.

Source material: CD4+ T cells from blood, cultured in vitro. The chain joins TRBV20-1 to TRBJ1-1, with D hard to call. The TCR originated in a human donor who had recovered from COVID-19. The CDR3 nucleotides are TGCAGTGCTTCCAGGTCACCGAACACTGAAGCTTTCTTT. Its translation is CSASRSPNTEAFF.